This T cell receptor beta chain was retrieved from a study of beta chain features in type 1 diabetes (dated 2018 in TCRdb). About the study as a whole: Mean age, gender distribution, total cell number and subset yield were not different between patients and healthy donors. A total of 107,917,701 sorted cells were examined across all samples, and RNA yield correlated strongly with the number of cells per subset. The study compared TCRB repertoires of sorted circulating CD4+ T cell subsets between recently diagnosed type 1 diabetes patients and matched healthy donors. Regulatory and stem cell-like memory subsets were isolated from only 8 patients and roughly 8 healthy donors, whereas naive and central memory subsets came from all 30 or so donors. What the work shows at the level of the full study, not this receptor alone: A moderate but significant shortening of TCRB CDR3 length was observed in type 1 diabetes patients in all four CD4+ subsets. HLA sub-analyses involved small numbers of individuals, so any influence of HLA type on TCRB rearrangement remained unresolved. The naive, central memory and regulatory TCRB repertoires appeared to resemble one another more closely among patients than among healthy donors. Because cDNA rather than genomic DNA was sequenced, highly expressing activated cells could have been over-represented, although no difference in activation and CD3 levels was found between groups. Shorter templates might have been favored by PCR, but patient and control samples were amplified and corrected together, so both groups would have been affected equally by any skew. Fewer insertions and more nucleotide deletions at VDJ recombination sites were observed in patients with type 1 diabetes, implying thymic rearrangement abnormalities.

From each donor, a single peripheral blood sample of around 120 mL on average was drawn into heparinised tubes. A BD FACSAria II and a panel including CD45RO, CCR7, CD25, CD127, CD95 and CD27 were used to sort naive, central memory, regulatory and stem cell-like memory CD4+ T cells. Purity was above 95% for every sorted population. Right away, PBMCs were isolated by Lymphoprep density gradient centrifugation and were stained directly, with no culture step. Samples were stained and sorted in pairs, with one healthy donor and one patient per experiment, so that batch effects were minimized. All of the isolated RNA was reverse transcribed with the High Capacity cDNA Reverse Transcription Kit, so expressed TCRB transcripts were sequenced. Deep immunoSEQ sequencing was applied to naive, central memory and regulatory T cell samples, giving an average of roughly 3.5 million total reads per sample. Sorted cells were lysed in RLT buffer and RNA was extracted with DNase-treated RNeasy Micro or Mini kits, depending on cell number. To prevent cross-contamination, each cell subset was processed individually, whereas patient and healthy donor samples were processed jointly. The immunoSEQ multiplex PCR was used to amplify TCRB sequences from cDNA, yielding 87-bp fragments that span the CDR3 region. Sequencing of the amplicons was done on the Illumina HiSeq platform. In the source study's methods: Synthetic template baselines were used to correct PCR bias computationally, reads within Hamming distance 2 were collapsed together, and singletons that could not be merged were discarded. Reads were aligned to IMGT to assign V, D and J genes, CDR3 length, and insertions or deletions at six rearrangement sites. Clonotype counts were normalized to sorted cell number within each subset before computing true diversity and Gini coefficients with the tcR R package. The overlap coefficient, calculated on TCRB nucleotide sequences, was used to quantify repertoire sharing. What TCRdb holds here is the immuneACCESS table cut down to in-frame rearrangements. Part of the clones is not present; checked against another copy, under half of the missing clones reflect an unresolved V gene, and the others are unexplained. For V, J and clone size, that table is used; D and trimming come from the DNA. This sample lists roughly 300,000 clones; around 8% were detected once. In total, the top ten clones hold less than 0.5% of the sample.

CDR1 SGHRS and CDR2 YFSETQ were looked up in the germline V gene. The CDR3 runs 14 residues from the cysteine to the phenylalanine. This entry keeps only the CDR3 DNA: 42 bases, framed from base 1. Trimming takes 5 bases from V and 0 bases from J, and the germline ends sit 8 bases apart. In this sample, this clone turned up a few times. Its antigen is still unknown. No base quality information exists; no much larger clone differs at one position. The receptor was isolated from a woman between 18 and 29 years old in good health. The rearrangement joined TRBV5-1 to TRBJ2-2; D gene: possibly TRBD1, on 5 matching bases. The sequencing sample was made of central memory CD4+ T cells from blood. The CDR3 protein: CASRTETNTGELFF. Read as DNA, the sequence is TGCGCCAGCAGGACAGAAACGAACACCGGGGAGCTGTTTTTT.